The clone carrying this T cell receptor beta chain was seen repeatedly, ten times or more. The antigen remains unidentified. Using its own MiXCR run on the reads, TCRdb lists one record per CDR3 protein. The table lists approximately 350,000 distinct CDR3 sequences, about 35% of them singletons. This specimen comes from a study of T cell repertoires in cytomegalovirus infection. The overall study: Both recently identified HLA-C-restricted and well-studied HLA-B-restricted CMV epitopes were used in the study. Public TCR beta signatures marked donors with CMV infection and the matching HLA.

Whole-study results and caveats: HLA-C-restricted, CMV-specific TCR beta clonotypes were dominant ex vivo.

CDR1 SGHNT and CDR2 YENEEA come from the germline V gene. V lost 1 base, J lost 4 bases, and 14 bases lay in between. The length of the CDR3 is 16 residues. The V call is TRBV11-3, the J call TRBJ2-1; tentatively, D is TRBD2 (5 bases). This specimen consisted of cultured PBMCs, obtained from culture after CMV antigen stimulation. This receptor was obtained from a human donor in good health (CMV status not recorded). Some clones in this sample may be carry-over from other donors' samples. The CDR3 reads CASSLGASGTYNEQFF. The CDR3 DNA is TGTGCCAGCAGCTTAGGGGCCAGCGGTACTTACAATGAGCAGTTCTTC.